This T cell receptor beta chain comes out of a study of cytomegalovirus exposure and HLA in healthy donors (dated by TCRdb to 2015 to 2018). As for the study more broadly: An earlier analysis of several hundred of the donors reported about 290 Gb of sequence data and roughly 100 million unique TCR beta sequences from 150 million to 200 million T cells. Across some 400 genotyped donors of the cohort, an average of 235,054 unique TCR beta nucleotide sequences per donor were sequenced, and roughly a sixth of those sequences were non-productive. Donor age, sex, ethnicity and CMV serostatus were compiled alongside the repertoire data. The study profiled the T cell repertoires of approximately 700 subjects by immunosequencing and related them to cytomegalovirus serostatus. In the later analysis, no new phenotypic data were used to find candidate immune exposures; instead, reliance was placed on TCR beta sequences and their occurrence across donors. Class I and class II HLA loci were covered by the typing at four-digit resolution. To study patterns of TCR occurrence, a later analysis re-analyzed previously published TCR beta repertoires from 500 to 850 donors and added high-resolution HLA genotyping. Around 300 gigabases of sequencing data and 78 million or so unique TCR sequences were included in an early release covering about 700 HLA-typed donors. Roughly 5 DR-DQ haplotypes were handled as single units for association and clustering, since linkage in the cohort was strong. The study was designed to test whether signatures of past pathogen exposure could be identified by cataloging public T cell receptors. Every repertoire in the discovery cohort had been generated on one and the same sequencing platform. The number of typed donors differed by locus: about 620-640 for A, B, C, DRB1 and DQB1; 522 for DQA1; 606 for DPA1; and roughly 470 for DPB1. A separate validation cohort of 100 to 150 different subjects was used in addition to the approximately 640-subject first cohort. Of the 300 to 500 genotyped donors, approximately 81% were placed in the genetic ancestry cluster associated with self-reported Caucasian donors. The study combined high-throughput TCR immunosequencing, statistical association of individual TCRs with disease status, and machine learning to predict cytomegalovirus infection status. To decide whether each TCR beta V gene segment behaved as functional or pseudogenic, an earlier analysis of fewer than 750 of the donors relied on high-throughput TCR beta sequencing. A later genetic analysis used genome-wide SNP genotypes for about 55% of the 666 donors, treating that subset as a discovery cohort.

Concerning this clone: Which antigen it targets is not known. Base quality data are lacking; no much larger clone is found one base away.

Points the paper makes about the study in general: A later analysis found that HLA-associated TCR beta chains were more clonally expanded and had lower generation probabilities than equally common non-associated chains. A further reported finding was that TCR beta sequences accurately predicted the HLA-A and HLA-B alleles for most subjects in the first cohort. A few of the identified cytomegalovirus-associated TCR beta chains were confirmed in vitro to be specific for cytomegalovirus antigens. Because counts were too low, about 18 rarely observed V segments, including chromosome 9 orphons, were excluded from the earlier analysis of 500 to 700 of the donors. While some public TCRs were present in many individuals, most TCR sequences turned up only very rarely across donors. In an earlier analysis of over 550 of the donors, most TCR beta V segments were observed in productive rearrangements about 87% or about 30% of the time, broadly matching IMGT annotations. A cluster of highly shared sequence variants was judged likely to be a technical artifact of the sequencing pipeline. The only immune exposure information available for the cohort was CMV serostatus. A later analysis associated 16,951 TCR beta sequences with specific HLA alleles at a false discovery rate of 0.05. Strong co-occurrence of HLA alleles, especially DR and DQ, made assigning TCR associations to individual alleles difficult. The presence/absence analyses assumed that sequencing depth was roughly uniform across donors, and that assumption may not be true. Most CMV-associated TCR beta chains appeared to be HLA-restricted in a later analysis, and the HLA associations seemed to be driven largely by CMV exposure. In a later genetic analysis, a missense DCLRE1C variant was associated with V-gene and J-gene trimming of TCR beta chains, and the association was replicated in an independent cohort. HLA typing was unavailable for some donors at each locus, so association tests used only the typed subset. The classifier was reported to diagnose cytomegalovirus status with high specificity and sensitivity in both the original cohort and the validation cohort. The 87-base-pair reads could not distinguish some IMGT-functional V segments, including TRBV6-2 and TRBV6-3, so those segments were excluded. Several of the top co-occurrence clusters appeared to be linked to parvovirus B19, influenza, CMV and Epstein-Barr virus, according to a later analysis. Compared with the approximately 670-donor mean, donors in an Asian-associated ancestry cluster had fewer N-insertions in productive TCRs, according to a later genetic analysis. Correlated functional status among segregating V segments might be attributable to linkage disequilibrium, but an unknown experimental factor could not be ruled out. The study gave a list of about 150 TCR beta chains associated with cytomegalovirus. This cohort had only TCR beta chains sequenced, and the lack of alpha or paired-chain data limited which features could be detected. The authors suggested that the approach could potentially be generalized to other disease states and immunological phenotypes. In a later analysis, TCR association rates were found to vary across HLA loci, with the most associated TCRs seen for DRB1 alleles and the fewest for HLA-C alleles.

In total, 600 or so healthy bone marrow donors made up the cohort. All cohort members were sampled while nominally healthy, although unrecorded immune exposures were likely present. The donor was CMV seropositive and was included in the group of approximately 300 seropositive cohort members. Every donor gave a peripheral blood sample, and the peripheral blood mononuclear cells from that sample were used for TCR beta sequencing. The Qiagen DNeasy Blood Extraction Kit was used to extract genomic DNA from the blood cell samples. The CDR3 measures 14 amino acids from cysteine to phenylalanine. Only CDR3 DNA remains: 42 bases, in frame from the first base. V ends up 3 bases short and J 6 bases short, with an unmatched junction base count of 3. Sequences SGHTS (CDR1) and YDEGEE (CDR2) are obtained from the germline V gene. The library came from the immunoSEQ multiplex PCR assay. The multiplex PCR relied on a mix of 60 forward primers for TCR Vbeta segments and 13 reverse primers for TCR Jbeta segments. The CDR3 region of rearranged TCR beta genes was amplified from genomic DNA by a multiplex PCR assay. On the Illumina HiSeq System, the amplified TCR beta libraries were sequenced as 87-base-pair reads. As for how the authors treated the data: In a later analysis, 80 million or so unique TCR beta chains were counted across the 666 repertoires, and roughly 10 million of these chains were shared by at least two donors. To remove PCR and sequencing errors, raw reads were error-corrected and collapsed into unique sequences using a nearest-neighbor algorithm that merged closely related sequences. To assign V, D and J gene segments, CDR3 sequences were aligned to IMGT reference sequences. For a sequence to be retained, a match of at least six nucleotides to both a V gene segment and a J gene segment was required. Rearrangements were classified as productive when the CDR3 lacked stop codons and remained in frame with V and J, and all other rearrangements were classified as non-productive. Following IMGT convention, CDR3 was defined as the stretch from the second conserved V-encoded cysteine to the conserved J-encoded phenylalanine. Sequences without an unambiguous match to a single V gene segment were excluded from the earlier analysis of about 630 of the donors. In an earlier analysis of some 590 of the donors, a V segment was called functional when productive rearrangements were above 56.7%, and segregating when the standard deviation between donors exceeded 5%. A statistical classification framework was built for diagnosing cytomegalovirus status from the catalog of TCR beta chain sequences. In a later analysis, V and J genes were assigned by comparing TCR nucleotide sequences against IMGT/GENE-DB human TR gene sequences. The TCRdist pipeline was used in a later analysis to assign CDR3 sequences and most-parsimonious VDJ recombination scenarios. In a later analysis, every TCR beta chain was defined by the combination of its CDR3 amino acid sequence and its V-gene family, and reads without a unique V-gene family were dropped. As a way to deal with suspected cross-contamination and a sequencing artifact, a later analysis dropped more than 500 nucleotide sequences that were highly shared and had low generation probability. In a later analysis, a clonal expansion index was calculated for each public chain from normalized within-repertoire ranks of inferred template counts. In a later analysis, generation probabilities were computed with a VDJ recombination model fitted to out-of-frame rearrangements, and the resulting probabilities were checked against IGoR. A later analysis scored TCR-TCR, TCR-HLA and TCR-CMV co-occurrence with hypergeometric tests, applying a repertoire-size bias correction to TCR pairs. In a later analysis, false discovery rates were estimated by permuting HLA or CMV assignments 20 times. In a later analysis, co-occurring TCRs were grouped with DBSCAN, and TCRdist sequence similarity was added when clustering was performed within HLA-allele-positive subsets. For co-occurrence clustering, repertoires with fewer than 30,000 or more than 120,000 public chains were excluded, along with roughly 5 repertoires with anomalous nucleotide sharing. TCRdb mirrors the immuneACCESS table, restricted to in-frame sequences. Some clones are absent from its copies; in checked studies, under half trace to an unresolved V gene, and the reason for the others is unknown. V and J calls plus clone size are reproduced from that table; the DNA served to infer D and trimming. This sample has 99,000 or so clones in its table, and less than 85% of those were observed once. The top ten constitute 8.2% of the sample.

The sequence came from a man aged 35 to 55 in good health and CMV-seropositive. Material for sequencing was PBMCs. The sequence links TRBV5-8 to TRBJ1-5, with 10 bases aligning to TRBD1. The DNA sequence follows: TGTGCCAGCAGCTCCGGGACAGGGGTTCAGCCCCAGCATTTT. Its protein is CASSSGTGVQPQHF.